The sequence of this TCR beta chain was determined in a study of radiation and T cells in renal cell carcinoma (dated by TCRdb to about 2020). A note on the overall study: In total, approximately 55 samples, comprising roughly 25 tumors and roughly 27 peripheral blood samples, were subjected to TCR beta sequencing. A total of 4,016,671 unique CDR3 nucleotide sequences, encoding 2.8 million or so unique CDR3 amino acid sequences, were found across all 50 or so samples.

Taken with the paper, the label for time point translates to: tumor resected at nephrectomy. In the paper's terms, the treatment or condition label means: 15 Gy SBRT to primary tumor, nephrectomy 4 weeks later. The samples were drawn from a clinical trial, where primary renal cell carcinomas were treated with 15 Gy of stereotactic body radiation therapy and then removed by nephrectomy 4 weeks afterward. Every patient had renal cell carcinoma of clear cell pathology. The tumors were dissociated mechanically, digested with collagenase/hyaluronidase at 37 degrees C, processed in gentleMACS C tubes, and kept in liquid nitrogen. The QIAamp DNA Blood Mini Kit (Qiagen) was used to prepare genomic DNA for TCR sequencing. The analyses included just those samples that passed every quality control check. In regard to this clone: This clone's antigen is unknown. Within one base of it there is no much larger clone, and no base qualities were kept.

General study outcomes and caveats: Only small tumor regions of roughly 1.1 g were available, so intratumoral heterogeneity was not captured. Because no pretreatment tumor biopsies were available, whether clonotypes were present in the tumor at baseline could not be determined. In blood, the top tumor clonotypes increased between baseline and 2 weeks post-radiation and then shrank by 4 weeks, which suggests that tumor-resident clones expanded only transiently. Irradiated tumors showed higher TCR clonality than controls, with the top 100 clonotypes averaging around 54% of the repertoire versus roughly 40% in nephrectomy-only tumors. Compared with control tumors, irradiated tumors had a greater number of dominant CDR3 motifs, and these motifs made up a bigger portion of the repertoire. With a single-armed trial design, the study had no way to address how radiation dose or scheduling affects the TCR repertoire.

Following the manufacturer's recommendations, the immunoSEQ kit was used to generate TCR beta libraries from genomic DNA. For library preparation, a first multiplex PCR was performed with proprietary primers, followed by a second PCR in which unique barcodes were added, and bead cleanups were performed after each round. A positive control reaction and a negative control reaction, both provided in the kit, were run with every batch of samples. The final libraries were assessed on an Agilent 4200 TapeStation D1000 ScreenTape, pooled by volume, and quantified by qPCR. Sequencing was performed on an Illumina NextSeq500 with a MidOutput 150-cycle cartridge, and 156 Read1 and 15 Index1 cycles were run with kit custom primers. The pooled library was loaded at approximately 0.92 pM, and around 20% PhiX control was spiked in. The study's processing was this. The vendor-processed data were analyzed in R, and a clonotype was defined as all T cells that share the same CDR3 nucleotide sequence. In the clone abundance analyses, frequencies in each sample were normalized to that sample's 10,000 most abundant clones. Public T cell clones, averaging fewer than five per sample, were removed before analysis. ImmunoMap was used for dominant motif analysis with the PAM10 matrix, a gap penalty of 30, and a homology threshold of 0.3, and any motif reaching a cumulative frequency of at least 0.01 was considered dominant. Tumor-enriched clonotypes and baseline blood-enriched clonotypes were defined as those with an abundance difference of at least 32-fold between compartments. Tumor-blood repertoire similarity was measured with the Baroni-Urbani and Buser coefficient, and group comparisons used two-tailed Wilcoxon tests in R. Not all clones reach the TCRdb copy of this immuneACCESS table, which keeps in-frame sequences only. Checked studies attribute under half of the gap to unresolved V genes and leave the rest unexplained. V, J and clone size were drawn from that table, and D and trimming were deduced from the DNA. The sample records roughly 12,000 clones, 33% of which are singletons. The ten largest clones capture roughly 15% of the sample.

This sequence originates from a man aged 55 to 69 with renal cell carcinoma. Here the sequenced sample was tumor tissue, taken from a patient whose treatment included radiotherapy and nephrectomy.

The nucleotide sequence is TGCAGCGTTCGGCAGACGAACACCGGGGAGCTGTTTTTT. The translation is CSVRQTNTGELFF. This chain joins TRBV29-1 to TRBJ2-2; no D gene can be assigned with confidence. The CDR3 sequence holds 13 residues, the cysteine and phenylalanine included. The DNA shown is the 39-base CDR3, in frame from base 1. Relative to germline, V is 5 bases shorter and J is 0 bases shorter, with 7 bases between their ends. The germline V gene provides CDR1 SQVTM and CDR2 ANQGSEA.